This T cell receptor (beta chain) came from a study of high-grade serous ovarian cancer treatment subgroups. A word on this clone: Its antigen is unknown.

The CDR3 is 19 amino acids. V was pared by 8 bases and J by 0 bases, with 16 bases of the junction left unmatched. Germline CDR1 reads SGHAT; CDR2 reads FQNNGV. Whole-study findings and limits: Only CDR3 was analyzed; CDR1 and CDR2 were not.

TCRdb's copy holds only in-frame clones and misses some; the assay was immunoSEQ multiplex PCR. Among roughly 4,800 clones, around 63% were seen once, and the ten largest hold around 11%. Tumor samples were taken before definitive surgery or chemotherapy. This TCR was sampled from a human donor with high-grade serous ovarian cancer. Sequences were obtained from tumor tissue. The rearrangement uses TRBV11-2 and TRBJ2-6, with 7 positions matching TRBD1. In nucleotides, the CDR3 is TGTGCCAGCCCCCTAAGGGGGCCTTACTCCTTCTCTGGGGCCAACGTCCTGACTTTC. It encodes CASPLRGPYSFSGANVLTF.